This T cell receptor beta chain came from a study of T cell repertoires in aging, cancer and after chemotherapy. TCR beta rearrangements were amplified from peripheral blood genomic DNA. This CDR3 has 12 residues. V was cut by 5 bases and J by 1 base, with 2 bases left in between. Germline CDR1 is LNHDA and CDR2 is SQIVND (reference sequence). This clonotype is categorized as medium-sized. Rearranged V-D-J TRB sequences were amplified with a mixed TRB-A/B primer pool. MiXCR, run by TCRdb on the multiplex PCR reads, gives a single entry per CDR3 protein. The sample has thousands of distinct CDR3 sequences, 25% to 40% seen once; the top ten hold about 10%.

Sequences were obtained from blood. The chain has TRBV19 and TRBJ2-2; D not resolved. This TCR derives from a human donor in good health. The CDR3 DNA sequence: TGTGCCAGTAGTGGGAACACCGGGGAGCTGTTTTTT. It encodes CASSGNTGELFF.